These 6 T cell receptor beta chains came from one sample sequenced in a study of molecular identifiers for immune sequencing clone quantification. TCRdb re-analysed the PCR reads in MiXCR, keeping a single row per CDR3 protein. Here the sample spans hundreds of thousands of distinct CDR3 sequences, 25% being singletons. Sequencing input: naive CD8+ T cells from blood, with Jurkat cell RNA spiked in. Subset given: FACS-sorted CD8+CD4-CCR7+CD45RA+ naive T cells. These receptors came from a human donor in good health. Some libraries in this study had Jurkat cell RNA spiked in.

In its sample, this clonotype was seen many times. The rearrangement uses TRBV29-1 and TRBJ2-2; D is perhaps TRBD1 (5 bases). Germline lookup yields CDR1 SQVTM and CDR2 ANQGSEA. The V end was cut by 4 bases, the J end by 3 bases, with 9 bases between. CDR3 size: 13 residues. The CDR3 here is CSVVQGYTGELFF. CDR3 bases: TGCAGCGTTGTTCAGGGATACACCGGGGAGCTGTTTTTT.

For this clonotype: At one end, the junction sequence differs from germline, possibly due to a read error. The gene calls are TRBV27 and TRBJ1-6; a weak D match, TRBD1 (5 bases). From germline, CDR1 is MNHEY and CDR2 SMNVEV (reference sequence). This CDR3 is 14 amino acids long. CDR3 bases: TGTGCCAGCAGTGCCCGGGACTATGATTCACCCCTCCACTTT. Protein: CASSARDYDSPLHF.

This clonotype was seen a few times. The chain is built from TRBV11-1 and TRBJ2-7; TRBD2 aligns across 12 bases. The V and J ends lost 8 bases and 3 bases, in that order; junction bases with no gene match: 8. This CDR3 spans 15 amino acids. The germline V gene has CDR1 SGHAT and CDR2 FQDESV (reference sequence). CDR3: CASGGLAGRNYEQYF. Here the CDR3 DNA reads TGTGCCAGCGGAGGACTAGCGGGGAGGAACTACGAGCAGTACTTC. The entire variable domain, with the rest obtained from reference TRBV11-1 and TRBJ2-7, is as follows: EAEVAQSPRYKITEKSQAVAFWCDPISGHATLYWYRQILGQGPELLVQFQDESVVDDSQLPKDRFSAERLKGVDSTLKIQPAELGDSAMYLCASGGLAGRNYEQYFGPGTRLTVT.

The rearrangement uses TRBV27 and TRBJ2-3; the D gene is possibly TRBD1 (6 bases). CDR3 length equals 17 residues. V lost 2 bases, J lost 2 bases, and 17 bases lay in between. Germline V gene lookup returns CDR1 MNHEY and CDR2 SMNVEV (reference sequence). As DNA, the CDR3 is TGTGCCAGCAGTTTAACCCCGAGGACAGAACTCACAGATACGCAGTATTTT. It specifies CASSLTPRTELTDTQYF.

This clonotype was seen a few times. The rearrangement links TRBV20-1 to TRBJ1-5; no reliable D call. CDR3 length: 17 amino acids. V dropped 3 bases and J dropped 2 bases, with 20 bases sitting between them. CDR1 DFQATT and CDR2 SNEGSKA come from the germline V gene (reference sequence). This CDR3 reads CSARPYRLSDGNQPQHF. CDR3 sequence (DNA): TGCAGTGCTAGGCCCTATCGGTTATCAGATGGCAATCAGCCCCAGCATTTT.

Concerning this clonotype itself: This could be a read error, since a much larger clone is one nucleotide away. This sequence joins TRBV5-3 and TRBJ2-7; possibly TRBD1 for D (6 bases). TRBV5-3 is an open reading frame, and its role is uncertain. V dropped 8 bases and J dropped 3 bases, with 21 bases sitting between them. The CDR3 has 15 residues. CDR3 nucleotide sequence: TGTGCCAGCAGCCTAACAGGGCTCCTCTTCTACGAGCAGTACTTC. Translated: CASSLTGLLFYEQYF.